One and the same sample provided the 13 T cell receptor beta chains below, sequenced in a study of post-analysis software for immune sequencing data. Every TCR beta cDNA library bore unique molecular identifiers. TCRdb re-called the PCR reads with MiXCR, one entry per CDR3 protein. The data contain roughly 800,000 distinct CDR3 sequences, roughly 30% of them singletons. Study observations and caveats: Higher frequency in patients than in controls was seen for several TRBV segments, with TRBV5-6, TRBV5-1 and TRBV20-1 among them.

No antigens are known for them. The sequenced sample was blood. These receptors were taken from a girl between 5 and 17 years old with multiple sclerosis.

The chain links TRBV25-1 to TRBJ1-1, with D possibly TRBD1 on 5 matching bases. The CDR3 consists of 13 residues. With 7 bases removed from V and 9 bases from J, the gap between germline ends came to 18 bases. CDR1 and CDR2 from the germline V gene are MGHDK and SYGVNS. The CDR3 nucleotides read TGTGCCAGCACCCACGAGGGGAGGTTAAAAGCTTTCTTT. Protein sequence: CASTHEGRLKAFF.

Notes on this clonotype: This may be a read error: a much more frequent sequence differs by one nucleotide. This sequence joins TRBV6-4 and TRBJ2-2; TRBD1 is a possible D gene (5 bases). With 5 bases removed from V and 4 bases from J, the gap between germline ends came to 8 bases. The CDR3 totals 13 residues. Germline assignment: CDR1 MRHNA and CDR2 SNTAGT. The CDR3 region is CASSWQGTGELFF. CDR3 coding DNA: TGTGCCAGCAGTTGGCAGGGCACCGGGGAGCTGTTTTTT.

The CDR3 coding sequence is TGCGCCAGCAGCAGAGAGACAGGTCAGAGGGAGCAGTACTTC. Residues: CASSRETGQREQYF. The chain is built from TRBV5-1 and TRBJ2-7; D is possibly TRBD1 (6 bases). With 4 bases removed from V and 7 bases from J, the gap between germline ends came to 18 bases. Germline V lookup: CDR1 SGHRS, CDR2 YFSETQ. This CDR3 has 14 residues.

This clonotype was counted at least ten times. The gene calls are TRBV13 and TRBJ2-7; 9 bases are shared with TRBD1. The CDR3 extends over 15 amino acids. Germline V lookup: CDR1 PRHDT, CDR2 FYEKMQ (reference sequence). V lost 3 bases, J lost 3 bases, and 6 bases stayed unmatched. The CDR3, as DNA: TGTGCCAGCAGCTTTGGGACAGGGATCTTCTACGAGCAGTACTTC. As protein: CASSFGTGIFYEQYF.

About this clonotype itself: A read error may produce the germline difference seen at one junction end. The chain carries TRBV2 and TRBJ2-1; 7 bases match TRBD1. The germline CDR1 and CDR2 sequences are SNHLY and FYNNEI. There are 16 residues in the CDR3. The CDR3 reads CACSYDGTASYNEQFF. In DNA form, the CDR3 reads TGTGCCTGCAGTTACGATGGGACAGCTTCCTACAATGAGCAGTTCTTC.

As for this clonotype: At one boundary the junction diverges from the germline segment, which might be a read error. The chain combines TRBV28 with TRBJ1-4; TRBD1 might be the D (6 bases). The V gene's germline CDR1 is MDHEN and CDR2 SYDVKM. The CDR3 spans 14 residues. The CDR3, as DNA: TGTGCCAGCAGGACAGGAGCAACTAATGAAGAACTGTTTTTT. The encoded protein is CASRTGATNEELFF.

CDR3 residues: CSEGYGYTF. CDR3 in DNA: TGCAGTGAGGGGTATGGCTACACCTTC. This chain uses TRBV20-1 with TRBJ1-2; D possibly corresponds to TRBD1 (5 bases). V was clipped by 7 bases and J by 5 bases, with 5 bases between them. Per the germline V gene, CDR1 is DFQATT and CDR2 is SNEGSKA (reference sequence). The CDR3 has 9 amino acids.

This chain uses TRBV20-1 with TRBJ2-5; no clear D gene. This CDR3 is built from 15 residues. Trimming removed 7 bases from V and 2 bases from J, with 20 bases in between. Germline CDR1 and CDR2: DFQATT and SNEGSKA (reference sequence). CDR3 loop: CSGQHPGSRQETQYF. The CDR3 DNA follows: TGCAGTGGCCAGCATCCGGGTAGCCGACAAGAGACCCAGTACTTC.

The gene calls are TRBV29-1 and TRBJ2-5; 7 bases agree with TRBD2. Gene TRBJ2-7 matches the end of the DNA better, so the J call may be wrong. Germline-derived CDR1 and CDR2 are SQVTM and ANQGSEA. The CDR3 loop spans 14 amino acids. Written as DNA, the CDR3 is TGCAGCGTTCGACCCTCAGGGTGGGAGGGCGAGCAGTACTTC. It is translated as CSVRPSGWEGEQYF.

This clonotype was counted only a few times. V gene TRBV28 combines with J gene TRBJ2-3; D may be TRBD2 (6 bases). CDR3 size: 18 residues. With 6 bases removed from V and 5 bases from J, the gap between germline ends came to 27 bases. Germline V gives CDR1 MDHEN, CDR2 SYDVKM. The CDR3 loop reads CASRGGRQGGFLRDTQYF. In nucleotides, the CDR3 is TGTGCCAGCAGGGGGGGACGGCAGGGAGGATTCCTGAGAGATACGCAGTATTTT.

The chain has TRBV5-1 and TRBJ2-3; D might be TRBD1 or TRBD2, each matching 5 bases. CDR1 and CDR2 from the germline V gene are SGHRS and YFSETQ. The germline V and J ends were trimmed by 2 bases and 4 bases, with 14 bases remaining between them. This CDR3 comprises 15 residues. CDR3 sequence reads: CASSFQGEMPDTQYF. The CDR3 nucleotides read TGCGCCAGCAGCTTCCAGGGAGAGATGCCAGATACGCAGTATTTT.

This clonotype was seen a few times. The chain recombines TRBV5-6 with TRBJ2-1; maybe TRBD1 (6 bases). V was cut by 3 bases and J by 14 bases, with 15 bases left in between. This CDR3 is built from 12 residues. Germline loops: CDR1 SGHDT, CDR2 YYEEEE. CDR3 loop: CASSWKTGYKFF. The DNA of the CDR3 is TGTGCCAGCAGCTGGAAAACAGGGTATAAGTTCTTC.

This clonotype occurred once. This chain joins TRBV7-2 and TRBJ2-3; D could derive from TRBD1 or TRBD2 (5 bases each). The CDR3 spans 16 residues. Germline loops: CDR1 SGHTA, CDR2 FQGNSA. V lost 5 bases and J 2 bases, leaving 17 bases between the germline ends. CDR3 protein: CASSPVGVGDTDTQYF. CDR3 nucleotide sequence: TGTGCCAGCAGCCCCGTGGGGGTGGGTGACACAGATACGCAGTATTTT.